Sequencing of this T cell receptor beta chain was carried out in a study of T cells after yellow fever vaccination. Regarding the study as a whole: Among primary-vaccination clones, most reappeared after the booster, at 95% to 96% for CD4 and about 90% for CD8.

Many counts were recorded for this clonotype. The antigen is undetermined. TCRdb reprocessed the 5' RACE reads via MiXCR and lists one record per CDR3 protein. The table lists roughly 140,000 distinct CDR3 sequences, 7% to 9% of them singletons. The sequence was collected from a man aged 30 to 39 who received the YFV17D yellow fever vaccine. This sample comprised CD4+ T cells sorted from PBMCs, obtained 5 days after the yellow fever booster vaccination.

CDR3 sequence (DNA): TGCGCCAGCAGCTCATTGCCCCAGAAAGCCCTAGCGACGTTCTCCTACGAGCAGTACTTC. It codes for CASSSLPQKALATFSYEQYF. The chain links TRBV5-1 to TRBJ2-7; D perhaps matches TRBD2 (6 bases). The CDR3 has 20 amino acids. The germline V gene has CDR1 SGHRS and CDR2 YFSETQ. The V gene lost 3 bases and the J gene lost 0 bases, with 28 bases spanning the gap.